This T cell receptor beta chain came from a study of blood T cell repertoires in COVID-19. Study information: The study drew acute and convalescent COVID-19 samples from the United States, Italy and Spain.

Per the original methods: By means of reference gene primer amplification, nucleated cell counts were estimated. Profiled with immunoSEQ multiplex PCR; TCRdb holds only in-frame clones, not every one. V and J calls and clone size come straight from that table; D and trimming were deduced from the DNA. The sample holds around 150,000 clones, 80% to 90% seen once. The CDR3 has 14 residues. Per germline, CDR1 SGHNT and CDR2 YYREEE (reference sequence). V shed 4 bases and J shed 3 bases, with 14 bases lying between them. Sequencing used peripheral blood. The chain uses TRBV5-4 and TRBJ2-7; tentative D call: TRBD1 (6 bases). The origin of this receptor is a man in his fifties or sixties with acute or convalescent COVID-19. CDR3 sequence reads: CASSPQGSRYEQYF. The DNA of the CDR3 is TGTGCCAGCAGCCCACAGGGCTCCCGCTACGAGCAGTACTTC.